Listed here are 30 T cell receptor beta chains from one sample, sequenced in a study (dated by TCRdb to between 2014 and 2017). The method was 5' RACE. This sample was sequenced with an Illumina MiSeq. TCRdb took the public reads, trimmed them with fastp at Q25, ran MiXCR for clone calling and kept in-frame beta chains. Rows with a matching CDR3 protein are joined into one entry that keeps the most common DNA and genes. In this sample the table shows around 30,000 distinct CDR3 sequences, about 24% of which occur a single time. More than 3.5% of the sample is held by the ten biggest clonotypes. Sample: memory CD4+ T cells sorted from blood. The sample's cell subset or site label, in plain terms: memory CD4+ T cells, CD4+CD45RO+CD25-. These receptor sequences come from a female donor with breast cancer.

With respect to this clonotype: A read error may be the cause here, since a much bigger clone is one base away. This chain links TRBV7-9 with TRBJ1-1, with TRBD1 matching 7 bases. The junction had 4 bases not matched to a gene; V was cut back by 7 bases and J by 5 bases. Germline V gives CDR1 SEHNR, CDR2 FQNEAQ (reference sequence). This CDR3 region has 12 residues. The CDR3 DNA reads TGTGCCAGCAAGGCAGGGGGAACTGAAGCTTTCTTT. Its translation is CASKAGGTEAFF.

The table lists this clonotype with a few counts. V usage is TRBV21-1 and J usage is TRBJ2-3; the D segment call TRBD2 is taken from the table without a DNA check. TRBV21-1 is a pseudogene locus. The CDR3 is 15 residues long. The CDR3 region has the DNA TGTGCCAGCAGCTTGCGGGGGGCCCGCACAGATACGCAGTATTTT. As protein: CASSLRGARTDTQYF.

This clonotype occurred many times. This rearrangement joins TRBV4-1 to TRBJ2-5; 13 bases are a match to TRBD2. Germline V CDR1 and CDR2: MGHRA, YSYEKL. The CDR3 is 17 residues long. V was pared by 3 bases and J by 4 bases, with 8 bases of the junction left unmatched. The CDR3 nucleotides are TGCGCCAGCAGCCACCGGGACGGGACTAGCGGGACAGAGACCCAGTACTTC. Translating gives CASSHRDGTSGTETQYF.

This chain links TRBV6-5 with TRBJ2-2; D uncertain. V lost 2 bases and J 5 bases, leaving 6 bases between the germline ends. The germline V gene encodes CDR1 MNHEY and CDR2 SVGAGI. This CDR3 comprises 13 residues. The CDR3, as DNA: TGTGCCAGCAGTTACGGGTCTACCGGGGAGCTGTTTTTT. It translates to CASSYGSTGELFF.

V usage is TRBV6-2 or TRBV6-3 and J usage is TRBJ2-5, with D unclear. Trimming cost V 5 bases and J 5 bases, with 15 bases left between them. The CDR3 is 14 amino acids. Germline CDR1 reads MNHEY; CDR2 reads SVGEGT. The CDR3 coding sequence is TGTGCCAGCAGTAAGAAGGCCCACGGGGAGACCCAGTACTTC. Amino acid sequence: CASSKKAHGETQYF.

This clonotype was counted between two and nine times. The chain recombines TRBV25-1 with TRBJ1-5, with D possibly matching TRBD1 (5 bases). The CDR3 spans 16 residues. CDR1 is MGHDK and CDR2 is SYGVNS in the germline V gene. V lost 4 bases, J lost 2 bases, and 15 bases lay in between. In nucleotides, the CDR3 is TGTGCCAGCAGTGCCGCAGGGTGGAGAGGCAATCAGCCCCAGCATTTT. It yields the protein CASSAAGWRGNQPQHF.

This chain links TRBV12-3 or TRBV12-4 with TRBJ2-7; a weak D match, TRBD1 (5 bases). This CDR3 has 15 amino acids. Trimming cost V 6 bases and J 8 bases, with 23 bases left between them. CDR3 loop: CASSLFPVGVHKQYF. CDR3 bases: TGTGCCAGCAGCTTGTTCCCTGTAGGGGTGCACAAGCAGTACTTC.

With regard to this clonotype: The junction shows a germline mismatch at one end, possibly a read error. CDR3 amino acids: CARSLSGTDTQYF. The DNA of the CDR3 is TGTGCCCGCAGTTTAAGTGGCACAGATACGCAGTATTTT. The chain has TRBV27 and TRBJ2-3; D unclear. The CDR3 runs to 13 residues. Germline CDR1 MNHEY, CDR2 SMNVEV (reference sequence).

This chain joins TRBV28 and TRBJ2-2, with D perhaps matching TRBD1 (8 bases). This CDR3 has 15 amino acids. Trimming left V 4 bases short and J 6 bases short, with 15 bases between. Germline assignment: CDR1 MDHEN and CDR2 SYDVKM. CDR3: CASSWTGRGSGELFF. CDR3 bases: TGTGCCAGCAGTTGGACAGGGAGGGGTTCCGGGGAGCTGTTTTTT. Together with reference TRBV28 and TRBJ2-2, the CDR3 gives the full variable domain: DVKVTQSSRYLVKRTGEKVFLECVQDMDHENMFWYRQDPGLGLRLIYFSYDVKMKEKGDIPEGYSVSREKKERFSLILESASTNQTSMYLCASSWTGRGSGELFFGEGSRLTVL.

This clonotype was seen a few times. This CDR3 is CASSGISYGTGLNGYTF. CDR3 DNA: TGTGCCAGCAGTGGGATATCCTATGGGACAGGCCTCAACGGCTACACCTTC. The chain links TRBV6-1 to TRBJ1-2; 8 bases line up with TRBD1. With V trimmed by 4 bases and J by 8 bases, 18 bases remained unmatched. In germline, CDR1 is MNHNS, CDR2 SASEGT. The CDR3 runs 17 residues.

CDR3: CASSSACANEQFF. Written as DNA, the CDR3 is TGTGCCAGCAGTTCCGCCTGTGCGAATGAGCAGTTCTTC. The rearrangement joins TRBV12-3 or TRBV12-4 to TRBJ2-1; D call uncertain. The length of the CDR3 is 13 residues. Trimming shortened V by 4 bases and J by 7 bases, and 11 bases separated the two germline ends.

V and J are TRBV12-3 or TRBV12-4 and TRBJ2-1, with D possibly matching TRBD2 (6 bases). The V end lost 2 bases, the J end lost 9 bases, and 17 bases lay between the germline ends. This CDR3 contains 15 residues. CDR3 sequence reads: CASSLSGSHVGEQFF. The CDR3 nucleotides are TGTGCCAGCAGTTTATCCGGGAGCCACGTAGGTGAGCAGTTCTTC.

J is TRBJ2-1 and V is TRBV30, with 9 bases fitting TRBD1. Germline CDR1 reads GTSNPN; CDR2 reads SVGIG (reference sequence). There are 14 residues in the CDR3. Trimming at V came to 3 bases and at J to 8 bases, leaving 8 bases not matched to a gene. CDR3 residues: CAWRPGQGGYEQFF. In DNA, the CDR3 is TGTGCCTGGAGGCCGGGACAGGGAGGGTATGAGCAGTTCTTC.

The table lists this clonotype with many counts. V usage is TRBV25-1 and J usage is TRBJ2-7; a possible D gene is TRBD1 (6 bases). V lost 5 bases and J 0 bases, leaving 11 bases between the germline ends. Germline V CDR1 and CDR2: MGHDK, SYGVNS. There are 14 residues in the CDR3. The CDR3 is CASSLQGSSYEQYF. CDR3 nucleotides: TGTGCCAGCAGTCTTCAGGGGAGCTCCTACGAGCAGTACTTC.

Notes on this clonotype: At one of its ends the junction is not consistent with the germline gene, which may arise from a read error. J is TRBJ2-6 and V is TRBV7-2; a possible D gene is TRBD1 (5 bases). From germline, CDR1 is SGHTA and CDR2 FQGNSA. This CDR3 is built from 15 residues. CDR3 sequence reads: CASSFGGSGASVLTF. CDR3 nucleotide sequence: TGTGCCAGCAGCTTTGGCGGATCTGGGGCCAGCGTCCTGACTTTC.

This clonotype was counted a few times. The DNA for the CDR3 is TGTGCCAGCAGCGCGAGAGGACAGGGTGAGACCCAGTACTTC. Amino acid sequence: CASSARGQGETQYF. V usage is TRBV27 and J usage is TRBJ2-5; 8 bases are a match to TRBD1. The trim removed 6 bases at V and 5 bases at J, leaving 8 bases unmatched. Germline-derived CDR1 and CDR2 are MNHEY and SMNVEV (reference sequence). This CDR3 region has 14 residues.

This clonotype was observed a handful of times. This chain joins TRBV4-1 and TRBJ1-2; a possible D gene is TRBD1 (6 bases). V lost 3 bases, J lost 4 bases, and 15 bases lay in between. Germline CDR1 and CDR2: MGHRA and YSYEKL. The length of the CDR3 is 15 residues. As DNA, the CDR3 is TGCGCCAGCAGCCACCCCCGTGGACAGTTCTATGGCTACACCTTC. This translates into CASSHPRGQFYGYTF.

In its sample, this clonotype was seen many times. The chain joins TRBV4-2 to TRBJ2-7, with a possible D match to TRBD1 (6 bases). V was trimmed by 3 bases and J by 1 base, leaving 10 bases between them. The CDR3 runs to 14 residues. Per germline, CDR1 LGHNA and CDR2 YNFKEQ. CDR3 nucleotides: TGTGCCAGCAGCCACCCGACAGGTTCCTACGAGCAGTACTTC. As protein: CASSHPTGSYEQYF.

Turning to this clonotype: One base away lies a much larger clone, so this may be a sequencing read error. The genes are TRBV5-4 and TRBJ1-1; D may be TRBD1 (6 bases). This CDR3 spans 14 amino acids. Germline CDR1 is SGHNT and CDR2 is YYREEE (reference sequence). DNA of the CDR3: TGTGCCAGCAGCTTCGGGGACATGAACACTGAAGCTGTCTTT. Protein sequence: CASSFGDMNTEAVF.

This clonotype was counted a few times. The chain is built from TRBV20-1 and TRBJ2-2; 10 positions agree with TRBD2. From germline, CDR1 is DFQATT and CDR2 SNEGSKA (reference sequence). The CDR3 contains 17 residues. The V segment lost 0 bases and the J segment 2 bases; nucleotides outside the gene matches: 6. The CDR3 DNA is TGCAGTGCTAGAGATAGGGTACTAGCGGGAAACACCGGGGAGCTGTTTTTT. It specifies CSARDRVLAGNTGELFF.

The V and J genes are TRBV27 and TRBJ2-5; TRBD1 is a possible D gene (6 bases). The CDR3 length is 17 residues. Per the germline V gene, CDR1 is MNHEY and CDR2 is SMNVEV (reference sequence). Trimming cost V 3 bases and J 1 base, with 18 bases left between them. The CDR3 reads CASSFRFGGASQETQYF. CDR3 DNA sequence: TGTGCCAGCAGTTTTCGATTTGGGGGCGCGTCCCAAGAGACCCAGTACTTC.

The J gene is TRBJ1-2, the V gene TRBV6-2 or TRBV6-3; the match to TRBD1 covers 7 bases. The V and J ends lost 2 bases and 3 bases, in that order; junction bases with no gene match: 6. Germline V CDR1 and CDR2: MNHEY, SVGEGT. CDR3 length: 15 amino acids. CDR3 amino acids: CASSYGTGVDYGYTF. The CDR3 nucleotides read TGTGCCAGCAGTTACGGTACAGGGGTGGACTATGGCTACACCTTC.

The chain couples TRBV20-1 to TRBJ1-1; 8 positions match TRBD1. CDR1 and CDR2 from the germline V gene are DFQATT and SNEGSKA (reference sequence). Trimming removed 5 bases from V and 4 bases from J; junction bases left unmatched: 6. This CDR3 spans 13 amino acids. The CDR3: CSAERTGITEAFF. CDR3 nucleotide sequence: TGCAGTGCTGAACGGACAGGGATCACTGAAGCTTTCTTT.

This clonotype was counted ten times or more. The chain has TRBV4-1 and TRBJ2-7; no clear D gene. The CDR3 loop spans 18 amino acids. Germline-derived CDR1 and CDR2 are MGHRA and YSYEKL. The V and J ends lost 4 bases and 1 base respectively, with 23 bases between them. The CDR3 protein is CASSRLSQGGRKSYEQYF. In DNA, the CDR3 is TGCGCCAGCAGCCGGCTATCCCAAGGCGGCAGGAAGTCCTACGAGCAGTACTTC.

The CDR3 DNA is TGTGCCAGCAGCTTGGGAGTCGGGGACTACGAGCAGTACTTC. Translation: CASSLGVGDYEQYF. The V and J genes are TRBV5-5 and TRBJ2-7, with D perhaps matching TRBD2 (5 bases). Germline CDR1 is SGHKS and CDR2 is YYEKEE (reference sequence). The CDR3 totals 14 residues. V lost 0 bases, J lost 3 bases, and 10 bases lay in between. Supplemented by reference TRBV5-5 and TRBJ2-7, the full variable domain reads DAGVTQSPTHLIKTRGQQVTLRCSPISGHKSVSWYQQVLGQGPQFIFQYYEKEERGRGNFPDRFSARQFPNYSSELNVNALLLGDSALYLCASSLGVGDYEQYFGPGTRLTVT.

The chain joins TRBV9 to TRBJ2-1; 11 bases are shared with TRBD2. The J segment lost 8 bases and the V segment lost 3 bases, leaving 4 bases of the junction unmatched. Germline V lookup: CDR1 SGDLS, CDR2 YYNGEE. The CDR3 is 14 amino acids. The CDR3 region has the DNA TGTGCCAGCAGCGCTAGCGGGGGGTGGCATGAGCAGTTCTTC. Protein: CASSASGGWHEQFF.

This clonotype was observed a few times. V usage is TRBV6-2 or TRBV6-3 and J usage is TRBJ2-3; D is possibly TRBD1 (5 bases). The CDR3 is 14 residues long. CDR1 is MNHEY and CDR2 is SVGEGT in the germline V gene. V lost 7 bases and J 3 bases, leaving 14 bases between the germline ends. CDR3 DNA sequence: TGTGCCAGCACCATCGCAGGGCTTACAGATACGCAGTATTTT. Its protein is CASTIAGLTDTQYF.

This clonotype has a handful of counts. The J gene is TRBJ2-7, the V gene TRBV6-5, with D possibly TRBD2 on 6 matching bases. CDR1 and CDR2 from the germline V gene are MNHEY and SVGAGI. The germline V and J ends were trimmed by 4 bases and 1 base, with 11 bases remaining between them. The CDR3 has 14 amino acids. The CDR3 DNA reads TGTGCCAGCAGTTTCGACGGGACTTCCTACGAGCAGTACTTC. Translation: CASSFDGTSYEQYF.

This clonotype was detected a few times. The chain carries TRBV6-1 and TRBJ2-3, with 12 bases that match TRBD2. J gave up 0 bases and V 7 bases, and 5 bases lay outside the gene matches. CDR1 MNHNS and CDR2 SASEGT come from the germline V gene. The CDR3 is made up of 16 amino acids. The CDR3 coding sequence is TGTGCCAGCAACCCTCTAGCGGGGGGGAGCACAGATACGCAGTATTTT. It yields the protein CASNPLAGGSTDTQYF.

The rearrangement links TRBV13 to TRBJ2-3; D is ambiguous. Trimming took 0 bases from V and 4 from J, leaving 17 bases between them. The germline V gene has CDR1 PRHDT and CDR2 FYEKMQ (reference sequence). This CDR3 is built from 17 residues. Written as DNA, the CDR3 is TGTGCCAGCAGCTTAGGTTATTCGTTTCAGCGCGCAGATACGCAGTATTTT. It encodes CASSLGYSFQRADTQYF. Looking up the rest from reference TRBV13 and TRBJ2-3 gives the full variable domain: AAGVIQSPRHLIKEKRETATLKCYPIPRHDTVYWYQQGPGQDPQFLISFYEKMQSDKGSIPDRFSAQQFSDYHSELNMSSLELGDSALYFCASSLGYSFQRADTQYFGPGTRLTVL.